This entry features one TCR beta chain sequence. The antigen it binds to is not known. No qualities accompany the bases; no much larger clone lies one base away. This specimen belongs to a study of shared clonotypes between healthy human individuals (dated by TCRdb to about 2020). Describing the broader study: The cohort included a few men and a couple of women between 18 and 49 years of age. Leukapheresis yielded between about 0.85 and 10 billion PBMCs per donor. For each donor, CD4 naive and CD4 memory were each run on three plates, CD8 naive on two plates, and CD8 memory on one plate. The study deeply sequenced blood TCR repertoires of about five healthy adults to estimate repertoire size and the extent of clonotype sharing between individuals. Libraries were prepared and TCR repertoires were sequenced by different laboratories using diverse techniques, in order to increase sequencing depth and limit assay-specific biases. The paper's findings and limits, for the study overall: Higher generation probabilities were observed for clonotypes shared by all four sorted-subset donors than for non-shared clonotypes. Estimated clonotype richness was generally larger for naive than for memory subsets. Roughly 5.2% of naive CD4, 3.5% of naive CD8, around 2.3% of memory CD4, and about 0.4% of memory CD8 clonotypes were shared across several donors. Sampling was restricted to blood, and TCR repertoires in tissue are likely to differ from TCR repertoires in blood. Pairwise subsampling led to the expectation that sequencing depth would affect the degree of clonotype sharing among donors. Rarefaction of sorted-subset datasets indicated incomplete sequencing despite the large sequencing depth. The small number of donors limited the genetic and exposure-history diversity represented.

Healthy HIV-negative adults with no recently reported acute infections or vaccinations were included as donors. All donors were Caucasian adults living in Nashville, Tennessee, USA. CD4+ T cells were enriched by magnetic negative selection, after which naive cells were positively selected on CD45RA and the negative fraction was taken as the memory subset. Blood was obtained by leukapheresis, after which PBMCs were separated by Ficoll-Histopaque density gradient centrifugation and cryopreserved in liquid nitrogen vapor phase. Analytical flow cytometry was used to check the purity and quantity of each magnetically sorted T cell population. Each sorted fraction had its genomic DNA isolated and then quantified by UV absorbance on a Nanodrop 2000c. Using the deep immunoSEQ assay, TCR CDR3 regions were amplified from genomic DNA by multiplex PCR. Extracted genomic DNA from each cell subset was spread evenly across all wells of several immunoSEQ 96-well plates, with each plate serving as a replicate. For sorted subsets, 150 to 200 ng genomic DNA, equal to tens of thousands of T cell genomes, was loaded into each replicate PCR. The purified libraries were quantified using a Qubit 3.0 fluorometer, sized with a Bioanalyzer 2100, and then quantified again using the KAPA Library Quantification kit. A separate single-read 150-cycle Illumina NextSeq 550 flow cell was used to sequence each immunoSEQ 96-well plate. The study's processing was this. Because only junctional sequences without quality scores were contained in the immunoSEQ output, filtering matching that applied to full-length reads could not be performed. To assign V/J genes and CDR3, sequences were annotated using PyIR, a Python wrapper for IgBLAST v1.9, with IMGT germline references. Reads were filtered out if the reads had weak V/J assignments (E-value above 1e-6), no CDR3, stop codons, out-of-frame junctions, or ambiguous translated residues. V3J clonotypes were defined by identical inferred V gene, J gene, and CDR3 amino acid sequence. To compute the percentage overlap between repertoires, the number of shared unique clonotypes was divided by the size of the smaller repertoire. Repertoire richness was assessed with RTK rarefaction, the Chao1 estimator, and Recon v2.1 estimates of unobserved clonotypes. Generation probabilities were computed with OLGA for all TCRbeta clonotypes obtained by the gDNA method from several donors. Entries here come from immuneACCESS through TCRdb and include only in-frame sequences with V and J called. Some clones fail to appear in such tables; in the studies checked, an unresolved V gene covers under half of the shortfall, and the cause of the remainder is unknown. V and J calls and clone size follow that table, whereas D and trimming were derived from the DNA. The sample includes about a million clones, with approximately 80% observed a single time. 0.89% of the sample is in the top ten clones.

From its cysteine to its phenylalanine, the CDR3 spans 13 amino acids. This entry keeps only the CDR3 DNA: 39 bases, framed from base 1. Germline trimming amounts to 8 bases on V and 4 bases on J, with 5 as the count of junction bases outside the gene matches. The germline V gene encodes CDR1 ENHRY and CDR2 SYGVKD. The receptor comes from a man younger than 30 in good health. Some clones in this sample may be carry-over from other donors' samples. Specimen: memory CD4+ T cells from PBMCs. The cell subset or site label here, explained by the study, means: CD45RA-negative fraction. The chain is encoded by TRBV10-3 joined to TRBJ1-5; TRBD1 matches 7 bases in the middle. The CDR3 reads CAIGGGQNQPQHF. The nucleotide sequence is TGTGCCATCGGGGGGGGACAGAATCAGCCCCAGCATTTT.